This T cell receptor beta chain was obtained from a study of blood T cell repertoires in COVID-19. As for the study in general: Both acute and convalescent COVID-19 samples were obtained from the United States, Italy and Spain. The analysed material was cDNA or gDNA that came from T cells, B-cell-depleted T cells, or PBMCs.

Original methodology: Cell counts per sample came from amplifying reference gene primers. The data were produced by immunoSEQ multiplex PCR, yet TCRdb's version contains in-frame clones alone and is incomplete. V, J and clone size were drawn from that table, and D and trimming were deduced from the DNA. There are 50,000 to 60,000 clones in the sample; around 85% occur only once, and 12% lies in the top ten. The CDR3 has 14 residues. J gave up 4 bases and V 4 bases, and 7 bases lay outside the gene matches. CDR1 is SNHLY and CDR2 is FYNNEI in the germline V gene. The TCR originated in a human donor in a cohort sampled during active COVID-19. The chain has TRBV2 and TRBJ2-7; the match to TRBD2 covers 7 bases. The sequenced sample was peripheral blood. CDR3 DNA sequence: TGTGCCAGCAGTGCCCCGGGACTAACGTACGAGCAGTACTTC. It translates to CASSAPGLTYEQYF.